The source of this T cell receptor beta chain is a study of cytomegalovirus exposure and HLA in healthy donors. Points from the study as a whole: For most TCR sequences rarity was the rule, although some public TCRs occurred in many donors. Some V segments, including TRBV6-2 and TRBV6-3, were excluded as indistinguishable.

Germline V gene lookup returns CDR1 SNHLY and CDR2 FYNNEI. CDR3 length: 15 amino acids. The germline V and J ends were trimmed by 4 bases and 1 base, with 11 bases remaining between them. For this clone: Antigen unknown.

A multiplex PCR was run with 60 Vbeta primers and 13 Jbeta primers. Using immunoSEQ multiplex PCR, the repertoire was profiled, and TCRdb retains in-frame clones only, with some absent. The table lists roughly 72,000 clones. The specimen sequenced was PBMCs. The gene calls are TRBV2 and TRBJ1-5; D may be TRBD1 (6 bases). The receptor was derived from a man aged 18 to 30 in good health and CMV-seropositive. CDR3 sequence (DNA): TGTGCCAGCAGTGTTTTAGGACAGAGCAATCAGCCCCAGCATTTT. This encodes CASSVLGQSNQPQHF. The full variable domain, its missing parts supplied by reference TRBV2 and TRBJ1-5, is EPEVTQTPSHQVTQMGQEVILRCVPISNHLYFYWYRQILGQKVEFLVSFYNNEISEKSEIFDDQFSVERPDGSNFTLKIRSTKLEDSAMYFCASSVLGQSNQPQHFGDGTRLSIL.